This TCR beta chain is from a study of blood T cell repertoires in COVID-19. Background on the study: T cells, B-cell-depleted T cells, or PBMCs supplied cDNA or gDNA.

Methods used by the authors: Cell counts per sample came from amplifying reference gene primers. Using immunoSEQ multiplex PCR, the repertoire was profiled, and TCRdb retains in-frame clones only, with some absent. V and J calls and clone size follow that table, whereas D and trimming were derived from the DNA. The data contain some 270,000 clones, approximately 84% of them singletons. The participants were between roughly 18 and 100 years old and came from 24 US areas. Two negative PCRs, clearance, or symptom resolution had been documented for recovered Cohort 3 donors. CDR1 and CDR2 (germline): SNHLY, FYNNEI. V was clipped by 9 bases and J by 2 bases; unmatched bases: 8. The CDR3 runs 14 residues.

Sequencing input: PBMCs or T cells enriched from blood (not recorded which). This clonotype was obtained from a man aged 50 to 59 who had recovered from COVID-19. This chain joins TRBV2 and TRBJ2-3; 7 positions agree with TRBD1. CDR3 nucleotides: TGTGCCAGGAGACCGGGACAGACCACAGATACGCAGTATTTT. It translates to CARRPGQTTDTQYF.